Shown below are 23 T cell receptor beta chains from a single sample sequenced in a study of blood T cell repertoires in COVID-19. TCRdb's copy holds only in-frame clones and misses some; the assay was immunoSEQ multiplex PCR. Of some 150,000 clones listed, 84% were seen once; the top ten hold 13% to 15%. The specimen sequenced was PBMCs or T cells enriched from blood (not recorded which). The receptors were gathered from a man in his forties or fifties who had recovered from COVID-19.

The DNA for the CDR3 is TGTGCCAGCAGTTTATCAGGGAGAGAGACCCAGTACTTC. It codes for CASSLSGRETQYF. This chain uses TRBV27 with TRBJ2-5, with a tentative D call TRBD2 (5 bases). The CDR3 covers 13 residues. Germline V gene lookup returns CDR1 MNHEY and CDR2 SMNVEV (reference sequence). V gave up 0 bases and J gave up 4 bases, with 6 bases separating them.

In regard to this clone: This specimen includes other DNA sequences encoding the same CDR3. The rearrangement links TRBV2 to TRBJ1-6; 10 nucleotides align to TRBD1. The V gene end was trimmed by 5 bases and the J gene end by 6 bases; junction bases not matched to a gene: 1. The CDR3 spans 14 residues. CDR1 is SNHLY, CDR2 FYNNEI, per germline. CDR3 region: CASSRDRGNSPLHF. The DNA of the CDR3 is TGTGCCAGCAGTAGGGACAGGGGTAATTCACCCCTCCACTTT. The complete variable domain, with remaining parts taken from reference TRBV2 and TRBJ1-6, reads EPEVTQTPSHQVTQMGQEVILRCVPISNHLYFYWYRQILGQKVEFLVSFYNNEISEKSEIFDDQFSVERPDGSNFTLKIRSTKLEDSAMYFCASSRDRGNSPLHFGNGTRLTVT.

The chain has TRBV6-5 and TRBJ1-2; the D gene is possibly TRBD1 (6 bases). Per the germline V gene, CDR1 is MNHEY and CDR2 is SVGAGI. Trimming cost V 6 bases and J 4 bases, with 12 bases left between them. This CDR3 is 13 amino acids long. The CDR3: CASRATGTYGYTF. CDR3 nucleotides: TGTGCCAGCAGGGCAACAGGGACCTATGGCTACACCTTC.

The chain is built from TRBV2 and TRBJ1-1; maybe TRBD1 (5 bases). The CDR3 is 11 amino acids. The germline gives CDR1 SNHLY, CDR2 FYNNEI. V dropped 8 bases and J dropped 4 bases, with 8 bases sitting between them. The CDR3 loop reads CASEGATEAFF. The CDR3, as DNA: TGTGCCAGCGAAGGGGCCACTGAAGCTTTCTTT.

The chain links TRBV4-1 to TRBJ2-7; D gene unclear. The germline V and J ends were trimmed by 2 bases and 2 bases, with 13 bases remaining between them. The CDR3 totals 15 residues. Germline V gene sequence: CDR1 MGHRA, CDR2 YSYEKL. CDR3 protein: CASSQQISIAYEQYF. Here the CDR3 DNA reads TGCGCCAGCAGCCAACAAATTAGTATCGCCTACGAGCAGTACTTC.

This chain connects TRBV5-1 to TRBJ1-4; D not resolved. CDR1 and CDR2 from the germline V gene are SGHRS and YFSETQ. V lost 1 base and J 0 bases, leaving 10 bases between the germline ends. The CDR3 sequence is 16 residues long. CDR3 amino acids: CASSLRGLATNEKLFF. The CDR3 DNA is TGCGCCAGCAGCTTGAGAGGGCTGGCAACTAATGAAAAACTGTTTTTT.

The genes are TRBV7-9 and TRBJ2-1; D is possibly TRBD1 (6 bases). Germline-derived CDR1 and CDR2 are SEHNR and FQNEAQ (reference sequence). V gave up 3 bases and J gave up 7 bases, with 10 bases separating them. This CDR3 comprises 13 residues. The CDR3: CASSLGHTNEQFF. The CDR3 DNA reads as TGTGCCAGCAGCTTGGGACATACAAATGAGCAGTTCTTC.

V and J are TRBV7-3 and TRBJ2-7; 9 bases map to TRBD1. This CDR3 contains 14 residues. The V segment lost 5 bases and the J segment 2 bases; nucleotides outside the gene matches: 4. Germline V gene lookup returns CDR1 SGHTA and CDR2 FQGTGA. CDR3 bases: TGTGCCAGCAGCCCGGGACAGGGCCCCTACGAGCAGTACTTC. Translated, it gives CASSPGQGPYEQYF.

The CDR3 region is CASRPTGGNYGYTF. The DNA for the CDR3 is TGTGCCAGCAGACCGACAGGGGGAAACTATGGCTACACCTTC. The chain has TRBV11-2 and TRBJ1-2, with 9 bases lining up with TRBD1. Trimming cost V 6 bases and J 2 bases; bases outside gene matches: 4. This CDR3 has 14 residues. The germline CDR1 and CDR2 sequences are SGHAT and FQNNGV.

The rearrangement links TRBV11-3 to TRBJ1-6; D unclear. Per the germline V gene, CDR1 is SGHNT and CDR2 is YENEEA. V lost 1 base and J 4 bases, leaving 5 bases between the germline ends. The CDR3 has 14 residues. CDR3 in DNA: TGTGCCAGCAGCTTAGTCCAGTATAATTCACCCCTCCACTTT. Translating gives CASSLVQYNSPLHF.

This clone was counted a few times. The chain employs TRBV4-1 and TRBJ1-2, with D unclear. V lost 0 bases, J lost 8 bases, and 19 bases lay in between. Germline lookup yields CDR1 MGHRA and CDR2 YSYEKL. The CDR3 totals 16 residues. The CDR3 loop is CASSQDRLGRGMGYTF. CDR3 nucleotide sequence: TGCGCCAGCAGCCAAGATCGTTTAGGCCGGGGTATGGGCTACACCTTC.

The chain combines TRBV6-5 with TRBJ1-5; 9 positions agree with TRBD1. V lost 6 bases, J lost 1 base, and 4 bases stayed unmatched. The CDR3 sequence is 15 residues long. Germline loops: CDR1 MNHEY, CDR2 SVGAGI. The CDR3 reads CASRMDRGSNQPQHF. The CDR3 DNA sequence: TGTGCCAGCAGGATGGACAGGGGCAGCAATCAGCCCCAGCATTTT.

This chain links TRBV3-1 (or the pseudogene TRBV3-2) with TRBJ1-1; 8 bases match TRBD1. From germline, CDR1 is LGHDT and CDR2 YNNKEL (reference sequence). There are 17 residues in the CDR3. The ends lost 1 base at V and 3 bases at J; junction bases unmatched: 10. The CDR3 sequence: CASSQVIRTGRYTEAFF. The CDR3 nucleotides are TGTGCCAGCAGCCAAGTAATTCGGACAGGGAGGTACACTGAAGCTTTCTTT.

This chain's CDR3 is CASSQGQLYSNQPQHF. The CDR3 DNA sequence: TGTGCCAGCTCCCAAGGACAGTTATATAGCAATCAGCCCCAGCATTTT. The chain has TRBV18 and TRBJ1-5; perhaps TRBD1 as D (6 bases). Between the trimmed V and J ends, which lost 6 bases and 0 bases, there was a span of 15 bases. CDR1 is KGHSH, CDR2 LQKENI, per germline. The CDR3 sequence is 16 residues long.

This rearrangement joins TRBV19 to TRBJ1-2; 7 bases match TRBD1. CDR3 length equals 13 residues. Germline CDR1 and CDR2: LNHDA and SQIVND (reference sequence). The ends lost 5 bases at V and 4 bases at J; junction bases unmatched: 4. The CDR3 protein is CASSLDRFYGYTF. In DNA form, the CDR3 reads TGTGCCAGTAGTTTGGACAGGTTCTATGGCTACACCTTC.

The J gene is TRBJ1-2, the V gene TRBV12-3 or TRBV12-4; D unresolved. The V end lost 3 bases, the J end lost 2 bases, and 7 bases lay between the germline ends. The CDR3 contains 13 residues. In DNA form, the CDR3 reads TGTGCCAGCAGTTTTCAGTGGAACTATGGCTACACCTTC. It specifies CASSFQWNYGYTF.

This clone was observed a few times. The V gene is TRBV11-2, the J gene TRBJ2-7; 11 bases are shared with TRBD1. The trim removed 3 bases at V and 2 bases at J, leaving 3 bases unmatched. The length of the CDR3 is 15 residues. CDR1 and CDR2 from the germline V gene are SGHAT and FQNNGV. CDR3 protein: CASSLGTGGPYEQYF. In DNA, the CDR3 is TGTGCCAGCAGCTTGGGGACAGGGGGGCCCTACGAGCAGTACTTC. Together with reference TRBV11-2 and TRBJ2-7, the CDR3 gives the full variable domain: EAGVAQSPRYKIIEKRQSVAFWCNPISGHATLYWYQQILGQGPKLLIQFQNNGVVDDSQLPKDRFSAERLKGVDSTLKIQPAKLEDSAVYLCASSLGTGGPYEQYFGPGTRLTVT.

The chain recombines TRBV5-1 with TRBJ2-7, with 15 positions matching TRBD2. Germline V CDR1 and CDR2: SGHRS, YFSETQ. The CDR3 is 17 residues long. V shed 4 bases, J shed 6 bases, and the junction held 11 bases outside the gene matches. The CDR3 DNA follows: TGCGCCAGCAGCGAAGGACTAGCGGGGGGGCAATCCGCCGAGCAGTACTTC. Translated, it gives CASSEGLAGGQSAEQYF.

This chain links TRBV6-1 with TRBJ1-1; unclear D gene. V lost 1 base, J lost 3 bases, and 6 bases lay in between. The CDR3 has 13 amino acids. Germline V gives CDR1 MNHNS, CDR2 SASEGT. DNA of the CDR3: TGTGCCAGCAGTGAAGAGTACTACACTGAAGCTTTCTTT. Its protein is CASSEEYYTEAFF.

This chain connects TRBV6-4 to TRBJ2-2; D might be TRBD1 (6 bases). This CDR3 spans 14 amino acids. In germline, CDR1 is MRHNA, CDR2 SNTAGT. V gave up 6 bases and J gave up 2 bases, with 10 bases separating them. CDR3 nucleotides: TGTGCCAGCAGCCTACAGGGAAACACCGGGGAGCTGTTTTTT. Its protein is CASSLQGNTGELFF.

Written as DNA, the CDR3 is TGTGCCAGCAGTCTTGCCCAAGGGGTTCGAGAGACCCAGTACTTC. Its translation: CASSLAQGVRETQYF. The chain joins TRBV6-5 to TRBJ2-5; D possibly corresponds to TRBD1 (5 bases). CDR1 is MNHEY and CDR2 is SVGAGI in the germline V gene. V dropped 5 bases and J dropped 4 bases, with 17 bases sitting between them. This CDR3 is 15 amino acids long.

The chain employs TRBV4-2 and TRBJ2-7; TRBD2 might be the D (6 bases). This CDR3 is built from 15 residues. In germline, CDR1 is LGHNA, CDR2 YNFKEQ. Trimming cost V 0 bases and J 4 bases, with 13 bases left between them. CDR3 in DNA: TGTGCCAGCAGCCAAGATTTGGGACTGGGTTACGAGCAGTACTTC. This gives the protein CASSQDLGLGYEQYF.

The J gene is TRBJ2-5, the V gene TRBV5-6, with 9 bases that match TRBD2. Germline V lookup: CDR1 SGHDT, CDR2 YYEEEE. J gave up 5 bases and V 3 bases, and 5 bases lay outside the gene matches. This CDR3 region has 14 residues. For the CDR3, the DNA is TGTGCCAGCAGCTCTTACAGCGGGGGGGAGACCCAGTACTTC. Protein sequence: CASSSYSGGETQYF. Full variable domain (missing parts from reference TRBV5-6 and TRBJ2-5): DAGVTQSPTHLIKTRGQQVTLRCSPKSGHDTVSWYQQALGQGPQFIFQYYEEEERQRGNFPDRFSGHQFPNYSSELNVNALLLGDSALYLCASSSYSGGETQYFGPGTRLLVL.